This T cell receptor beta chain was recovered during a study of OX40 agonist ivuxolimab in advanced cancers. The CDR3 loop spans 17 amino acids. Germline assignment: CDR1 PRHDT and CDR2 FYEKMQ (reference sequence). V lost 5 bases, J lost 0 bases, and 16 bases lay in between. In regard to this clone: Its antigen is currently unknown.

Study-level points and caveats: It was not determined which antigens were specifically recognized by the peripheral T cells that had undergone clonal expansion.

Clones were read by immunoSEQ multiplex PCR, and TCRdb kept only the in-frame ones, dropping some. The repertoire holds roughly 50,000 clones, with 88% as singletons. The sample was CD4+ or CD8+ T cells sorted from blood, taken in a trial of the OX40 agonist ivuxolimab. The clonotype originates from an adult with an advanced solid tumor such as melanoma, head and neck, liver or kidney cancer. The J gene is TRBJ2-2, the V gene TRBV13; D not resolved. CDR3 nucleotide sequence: TGTGCCAGCAGCCCCTACCCCGCAGGCGCGAACACCGGGGAGCTGTTTTTT. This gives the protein CASSPYPAGANTGELFF.